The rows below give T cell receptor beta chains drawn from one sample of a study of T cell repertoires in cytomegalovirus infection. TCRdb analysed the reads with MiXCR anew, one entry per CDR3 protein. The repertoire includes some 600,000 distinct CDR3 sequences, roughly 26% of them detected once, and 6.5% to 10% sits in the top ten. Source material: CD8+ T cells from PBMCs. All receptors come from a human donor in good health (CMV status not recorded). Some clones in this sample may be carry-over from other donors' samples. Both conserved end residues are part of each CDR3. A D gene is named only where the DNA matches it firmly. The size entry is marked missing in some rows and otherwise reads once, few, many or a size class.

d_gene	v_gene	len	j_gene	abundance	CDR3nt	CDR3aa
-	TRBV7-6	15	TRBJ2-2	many	TGTGCCAGCAGTTTCGGGACCCGGTACACCGGGGAGCTGTTTTTT	CASSFGTRYTGELFF
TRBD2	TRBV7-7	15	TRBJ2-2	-	TGTGCTAGCAGCTCGGGCGGGGAGGGCACCGGGGAGCTGTTTTTT	CASSSGGEGTGELFF
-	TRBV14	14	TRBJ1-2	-	TGTGCCAGCAGCCTCGGGACCGGCGCTCGTGGCTACACCTTC	CASSLGTGARGYTF
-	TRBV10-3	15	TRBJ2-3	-	TGTGCCATCAGTGACCCCATGACGGGCACAGATACGCAGTATTTT	CAISDPMTGTDTQYF
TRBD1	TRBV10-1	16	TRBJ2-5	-	TGCGCCAGCAGTGAGTCCAGGGGACAGGGACGGGAGACCCAGTACTTC	CASSESRGQGRETQYF
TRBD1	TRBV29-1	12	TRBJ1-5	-	TGCAGCGTGCTACTAGGGGGCGGATCCCAGCATTTT	CSVLLGGGSQHF
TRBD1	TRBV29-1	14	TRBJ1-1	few	TGCAGCGTTCGAGGACAGGGTCTGAACACTGAAGCTTTCTTT	CSVRGQGLNTEAFF
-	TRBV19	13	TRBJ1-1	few	TGTGCCAGTAGTATCCCGCCCGGCACTGAAGCTTTCTTT	CASSIPPGTEAFF
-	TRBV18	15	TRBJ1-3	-	TGTGCCAGCTCACCACAGGGAGAGTACGGAAACACCATATATTTT	CASSPQGEYGNTIYF
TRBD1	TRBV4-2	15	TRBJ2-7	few	TGTGCCAGCAGCCAGTGGACAGGGGGAACCTACGAGCAGTACTTC	CASSQWTGGTYEQYF
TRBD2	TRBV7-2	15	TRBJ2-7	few	TGTGCCAGCAGCGGCGGCCGACTAGCGGGGAACGAGCAGTACTTC	CASSGGRLAGNEQYF
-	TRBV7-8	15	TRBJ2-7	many	TGTGCCAGCAGCTTAGCCCGGCATCCCTCCTACGAGCAGTACTTC	CASSLARHPSYEQYF
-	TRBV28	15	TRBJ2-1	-	TGTGCCAGCAGTTTAAGAGGGGGCGGGGTCAATGAGCAGTTCTTC	CASSLRGGGVNEQFF
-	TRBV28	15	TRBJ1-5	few	TGTGCCAGCAGTTTATTGGGGGGAATGGGCCAGCCCCAGCATTTT	CASSLLGGMGQPQHF
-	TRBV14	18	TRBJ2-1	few	TGTGCCAGCAGCCAAGATCTTCAATCCAGACTGGAGGGGAATGAGCAGTTCTTC	CASSQDLQSRLEGNEQFF
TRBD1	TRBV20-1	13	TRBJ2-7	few	TGCAGTGCTTTCGGGACAGGGAGCTACGAGCAGTACTTC	CSAFGTGSYEQYF
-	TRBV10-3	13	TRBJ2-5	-	TGTCCCATCCGGATGGGGTTTGAAGAGACCCAGTACTTC	CPIRMGFEETQYF
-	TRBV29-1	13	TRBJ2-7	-	TGCAGCGTTGTTGGGGGCGACTCCTACGAGCAGTACTTC	CSVVGGDSYEQYF
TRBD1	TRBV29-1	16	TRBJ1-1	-	TGCAGCGTTGATAGGACAGGGGGCGCGAGTTGGCCTGAAGCTTTCTTT	CSVDRTGGASWPEAFF
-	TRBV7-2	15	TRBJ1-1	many	TGTGCCAGCAGCTTAGAGTTGGGTGCTGGCACTGAAGCTTTCTTT	CASSLELGAGTEAFF
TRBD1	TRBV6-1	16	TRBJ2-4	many	TGTGCCAGCAGTGCCAGGGGGCTGTTGGCCAAAAACATTCAGTACTTC	CASSARGLLAKNIQYF
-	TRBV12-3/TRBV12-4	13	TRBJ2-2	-	TGTGCCGGCAGTTTGTGGAACACCGGGGAGCTGTTTTTT	CAGSLWNTGELFF
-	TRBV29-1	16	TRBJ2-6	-	TGCAGCGTTATTCCTGACGGGAGCTCTGGGGCCAACGTCCTGACTTTC	CSVIPDGSSGANVLTF
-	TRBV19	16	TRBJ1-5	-	TGTGCCAGTAGTATCCTCCAAGACAGGAGCAATCAGCCCCAGCATTTT	CASSILQDRSNQPQHF
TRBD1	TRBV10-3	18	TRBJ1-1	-	TGTGCCATCAGTGATCTCACTACCGGGACAGGGTTGAACACTGAAGCTTTCTTT	CAISDLTTGTGLNTEAFF
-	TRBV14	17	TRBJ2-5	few	TGTGCCAGCAGCCAAGATCCCCTGACTCTGGGTGAAGAGACCCAGTACTTC	CASSQDPLTLGEETQYF
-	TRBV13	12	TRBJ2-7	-	TGTACCAGCAGCTTAGGCACCTACGAGCAGTACTTC	CTSSLGTYEQYF
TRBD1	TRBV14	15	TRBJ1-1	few	TGTGCCAGCAGCCAAGTATCGGGTATTGACAGGGAGGCTTTCTTT	CASSQVSGIDREAFF
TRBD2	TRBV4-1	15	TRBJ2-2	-	TGCGCCAGCAGGGGCGGGGGGCCGAGCACCGGGGAGCTGTTTTTT	CASRGGGPSTGELFF
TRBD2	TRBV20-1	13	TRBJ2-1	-	TGCAGTTCGCGGGGGGGCCCCGGCAATGAGCAGTTCTTC	CSSRGGPGNEQFF
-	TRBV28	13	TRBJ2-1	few	TGTGCCAGCAGTTCCCCTAGGGGGACGGGGCAGTTCTTC	CASSSPRGTGQFF
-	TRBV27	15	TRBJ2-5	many	TGTGCCAGCAGTTTAACGGGGCTTGTTATGGAGACCCAGTACTTC	CASSLTGLVMETQYF
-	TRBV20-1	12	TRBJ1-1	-	TGCAGTGCAAAATCCGGGACAAATGAAGCTTTCTTT	CSAKSGTNEAFF
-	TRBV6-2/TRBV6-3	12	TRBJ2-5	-	TGTGCCAGCCACGTTGGGCCGGAGACCCAGTACTTC	CASHVGPETQYF
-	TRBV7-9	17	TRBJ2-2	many	TGTGCCAGCATCTCGACGTCCTCGGCAGCGAACACCGGGGAGCTGTTTTTT	CASISTSSAANTGELFF
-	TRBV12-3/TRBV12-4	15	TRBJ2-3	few	TGTGCCAGCAGGTCGACAGATATAGGAACAGATACGCAGTATTTT	CASRSTDIGTDTQYF
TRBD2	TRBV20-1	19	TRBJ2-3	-	TGCAGTGCTAGAGCAAGGGCTAGCGGGGGGCTATCCAGCACAGATACGCAGTATTTT	CSARARASGGLSSTDTQYF
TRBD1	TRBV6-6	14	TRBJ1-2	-	TGTGCCAGCAGTGGGGACAGATACCTCTATGGCTACACCTTC	CASSGDRYLYGYTF
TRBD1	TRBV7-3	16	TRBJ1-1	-	TGTGCCAGCAGCATGGGGACAGGGGGCAGGAACACTGAAGCTTTCTTT	CASSMGTGGRNTEAFF
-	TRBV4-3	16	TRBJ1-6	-	TGCGCCAGCAGCCAAGACGCGGTCCGTTATAATTCACCCCTCCACTTT	CASSQDAVRYNSPLHF
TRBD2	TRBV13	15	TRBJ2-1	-	TGTGCCAGCAGCTTAGGGCGGGGGAGATACAATGAGCAGTTCTTC	CASSLGRGRYNEQFF
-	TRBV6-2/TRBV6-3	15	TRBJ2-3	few	TGTGCCAGCAGTTACTTCGCAGGGGCCACAGATACGCAGTATTTT	CASSYFAGATDTQYF
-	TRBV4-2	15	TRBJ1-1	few	TGTGCCAGCAGCCAAGTTGGGGAGGGGAACACTGAAGCTTTCTTT	CASSQVGEGNTEAFF
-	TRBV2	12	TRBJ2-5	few	TGTGCCAGCATTCCAGTCCAAGAGACCCAGTACTTC	CASIPVQETQYF
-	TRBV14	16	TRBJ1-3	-	TGTGCCAGCAGCCCACGATTGCGAAACTCTGGAAACACCCTATATTTT	CASSPRLRNSGNTLYF
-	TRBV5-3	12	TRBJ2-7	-	TGTGCCAGCAGCTTGATGGACTCCGAGCAGTACTTC	CASSLMDSEQYF
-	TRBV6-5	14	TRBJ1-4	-	TGTGCCAGCAGTTACGGGTTCAGGGGTGAAAAACTGTTTTTT	CASSYGFRGEKLFF
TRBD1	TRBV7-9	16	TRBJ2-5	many	TGTGCCAGCAGCTTCTTTCGCACAGGGGGCCAAGAGACCCAGTACTTC	CASSFFRTGGQETQYF
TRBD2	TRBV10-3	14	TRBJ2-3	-	TGTGCCATCCAGACTAGCGGGGGCACAGATACGCAGTATTTT	CAIQTSGGTDTQYF
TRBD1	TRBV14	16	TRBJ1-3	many	TGTGCCAGCAGCCTCCTACCCTGGGACAGGAGAAACACCATATATTTT	CASSLLPWDRRNTIYF
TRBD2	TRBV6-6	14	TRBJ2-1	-	TGTGCCAGCAGATGGGGAGGGGCTGAGAATGAGCAGTTCTTC	CASRWGGAENEQFF
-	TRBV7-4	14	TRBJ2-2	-	TGTGCCAGCCCGTTGAGAGGGTACACCGGGGAGCTGTTTTTT	CASPLRGYTGELFF
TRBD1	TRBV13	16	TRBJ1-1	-	TGTGCCAGCAGCTTTCCGGGACAGGGGGCAGGGACTGAAGCTTTCTTT	CASSFPGQGAGTEAFF
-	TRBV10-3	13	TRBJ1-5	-	TGTGCCATCAGCCAGGATAGCAATCAGCCCCAGCATTTT	CAISQDSNQPQHF